This TCR beta chain was identified during a study of T-cell reconstitution after alpha-beta-depleted transplantation in children. Study findings and constraints: High day-60 TCRbeta diversity in some patients came from surviving recipient T cells and thymic progenitors. T-cell numbers and diversity, one year after transplant, stemmed largely from T cells that were newly produced. About two months after transplant, alpha-beta T cells reportedly came from several hundred expanded graft clones.

Unique molecular identifiers were used in preparing the TCRbeta library. TCRdb redid the calling of the PCR reads with MiXCR, one entry per CDR3 protein. Of just under 250,000 distinct CDR3 sequences listed, 20% to 30% are singletons. The CDR3 spans 18 residues. Germline V lookup: CDR1 SQVTM, CDR2 ANQGSEA. V shed 0 bases and J shed 6 bases, with 26 bases lying between them. Remarks on this clonotype: Its matching antigen is unknown.

The receptor's source is a girl under 10 years old with Fanconi anemia, due to receive a stem cell transplant. The V call is TRBV29-1, the J call TRBJ1-2; TRBD1 is a possible D gene (6 bases). This sample comprised PBMCs, obtained before TCRalphabeta/CD19-depleted stem cell transplant. The CDR3 sequence is CSVEDRTWGAGGLDGYTF. In nucleotides, the CDR3 is TGCAGCGTTGAAGATCGAACGTGGGGGGCCGGCGGTCTAGATGGCTACACCTTC.